This T cell receptor beta chain was sequenced in a study of blood T cell repertoires in COVID-19. Overall study: Samples taken during acute and convalescent COVID-19 were collected in the United States, Italy and Spain. The analysed material was cDNA or gDNA that came from T cells, B-cell-depleted T cells, or PBMCs.

It was during active infection that Seattle patients were enrolled and then longitudinally followed. Methods used by the authors: Amplified reference gene primers provided the basis for estimating nucleated cell counts. Repertoires were generated with immunoSEQ multiplex PCR, while TCRdb's copy carries only in-frame clones and drops some. That table is the source of V, J and clone size, and D and trimming were worked out from the DNA. The data contain 200,000 to 300,000 clones, more than 75% of them singletons. The sequence came from a woman aged 60 to 75 with COVID-19, enrolled during active disease. The sample consisted of peripheral blood.

The chain's CDR3 is CASSIIGDEQYF. The CDR3 DNA is TGTGCCAGTAGTATAATAGGGGATGAGCAGTACTTC. The rearrangement links TRBV19 to TRBJ2-7; D might be TRBD1 (5 bases). The V and J ends lost 2 bases and 7 bases respectively, with 9 bases between them. Germline CDR1 LNHDA, CDR2 SQIVND (reference sequence). This CDR3 comprises 12 residues. Looking up the rest from reference TRBV19 and TRBJ2-7 gives the full variable domain: DGGITQSPKYLFRKEGQNVTLSCEQNLNHDAMYWYRQDPGQGLRLIYYSQIVNDFQKGDIAEGYSVSREKKESFPLTVTSAQKNPTAFYLCASSIIGDEQYFGPGTRLTVT.